This TCR beta chain was sequenced during a study of blood T cell repertoires in COVID-19. Study-level information: Some COVID-19 samples were acute and others convalescent; all came from the United States, Italy and Spain.

Per germline, CDR1 MNHEY and CDR2 SVGEGT. The CDR3 is made up of 18 amino acids. J lost 1 base, V lost 2 bases, and 8 bases had no gene match. In the source study's methods: Estimation of nucleated cell counts relied on the amplification of reference gene primers. Assay: immunoSEQ multiplex PCR; the TCRdb copy retains only in-frame clones and omits some. Clonal size and the V and J genes are those of that table, whereas D and trimming came from the DNA. This table has under 20,000 clones, roughly 89% appearing once. The clonotype originates from a man aged 55 to 70 with active COVID-19. The sample taken for sequencing was peripheral blood. The chain has TRBV6-2 or TRBV6-3 and TRBJ2-2; 9 positions match TRBD2. CDR3 region: CASSYNPSRGGNTGELFF. The CDR3 DNA is TGTGCCAGCAGTTACAACCCGTCGCGGGGGGGGAACACCGGGGAGCTGTTTTTT.